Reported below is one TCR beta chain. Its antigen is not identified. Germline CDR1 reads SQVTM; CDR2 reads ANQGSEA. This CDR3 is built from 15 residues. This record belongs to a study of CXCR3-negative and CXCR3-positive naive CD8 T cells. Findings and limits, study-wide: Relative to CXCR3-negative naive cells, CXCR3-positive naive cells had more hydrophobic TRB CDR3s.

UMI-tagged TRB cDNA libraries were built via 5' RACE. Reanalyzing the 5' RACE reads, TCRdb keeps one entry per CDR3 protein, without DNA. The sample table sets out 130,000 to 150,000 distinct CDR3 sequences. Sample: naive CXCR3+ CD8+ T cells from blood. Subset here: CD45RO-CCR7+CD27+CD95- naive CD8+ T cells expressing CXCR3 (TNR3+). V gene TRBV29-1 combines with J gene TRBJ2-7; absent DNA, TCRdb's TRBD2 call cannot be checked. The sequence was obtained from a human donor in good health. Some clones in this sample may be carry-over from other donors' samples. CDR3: CSVEVPGLPDYEQYF.